A single sample is the source of the 15 T cell receptor beta chains below, sequenced in a study of T-cell reconstitution after alpha-beta-depleted transplantation in children. It was with unique molecular identifiers that the TCRbeta library was prepared. TCRdb ran MiXCR on the PCR reads and lists one entry per CDR3 protein. The table shows a few hundred thousand distinct CDR3 sequences, with roughly 27% occurring only once. The sequences come from PBMCs, collected before TCRalphabeta/CD19-depleted stem cell transplant. The receptor source for this set is a boy under two years old with Wiskott-Aldrich syndrome, due to receive a stem cell transplant.

This clonotype has just a few counts. The gene calls are TRBV5-1 and TRBJ2-1; TRBD2 might be the D (6 bases). Germline CDR1 is SGHRS and CDR2 is YFSETQ. V was shortened by 0 bases and J by 7 bases, with 11 bases between the two germline ends. The CDR3 runs 14 residues. CDR3 residues: CASSLVSGVNEQFF. CDR3 DNA sequence: TGCGCCAGCAGCTTGGTTTCGGGGGTGAATGAGCAGTTCTTC.

This clonotype has more than one count but fewer than ten. Relative to the germline gene, one junction end is altered; a read error may explain this. The V gene is TRBV7-2, the J gene TRBJ2-3; D gene ambiguous. The CDR3 is 13 amino acids. Germline V gene sequence: CDR1 SGHTA, CDR2 FQGNSA. In nucleotides, the CDR3 is TGTGCTAGCAAACCTGATAGCACAGATACGCAGTATTTT. Residues: CASKPDSTDTQYF.

This clonotype was observed a few times. V and J are TRBV5-1 and TRBJ2-5; D could derive from TRBD1 or TRBD2 (6 bases each). This CDR3 contains 16 residues. The germline V and J ends were trimmed by 3 bases and 3 bases, with 18 bases remaining between them. Germline V gene sequence: CDR1 SGHRS, CDR2 YFSETQ. CDR3 loop: CASSSRGASLKETQYF. The CDR3 nucleotides are TGCGCCAGCAGCTCGAGGGGGGCTAGCCTTAAAGAGACCCAGTACTTC.

V usage is TRBV12-3 or TRBV12-4 and J usage is TRBJ2-1; 9 bases agree with TRBD2. Losses at the gene ends were 2 bases for V and 6 bases for J; bases not matched to a gene: 5. This CDR3 is 15 amino acids long. CDR3: CASSLSLAGSNEQFF. The CDR3 DNA is TGTGCCAGCAGTTTATCGCTAGCGGGGTCCAATGAGCAGTTCTTC.

This sequence joins TRBV5-1 and TRBJ1-1; possibly TRBD1 for D (6 bases). The V end lost 2 bases, the J end lost 6 bases, and 11 bases lay between the germline ends. Per the germline V gene, CDR1 is SGHRS and CDR2 is YFSETQ. The CDR3 length is 13 residues. CDR3 in DNA: TGCGCCAGCAGCTTCCCGGGGGGCTCTGAAGCTTTCTTT. Translating it yields CASSFPGGSEAFF. Full variable domain (rest looked up from reference TRBV5-1 and TRBJ1-1): KAGVTQTPRYLIKTRGQQVTLSCSPISGHRSVSWYQQTPGQGLQFLFEYFSETQRNKGNFPGRFSGRQFSNSRSEMNVSTLELGDSALYLCASSFPGGSEAFFGQGTRLTVV.

This clonotype has more than one count but fewer than ten. The chain uses TRBV20-1 and TRBJ2-1, with 11 bases matching TRBD2. V gave up 6 bases and J gave up 8 bases; unmatched junction bases: 12. The CDR3 sequence is 15 residues long. CDR1 is DFQATT and CDR2 is SNEGSKA in the germline V gene (reference sequence). In DNA form, the CDR3 reads TGCAGTGCCGCATCCGGGACTAGCGGACGGGATGAGCAGTTCTTC. This codes for CSAASGTSGRDEQFF.

V gene TRBV5-1 combines with J gene TRBJ2-5; TRBD2 agrees at 10 bases. V lost 5 bases to trimming and J lost 4 bases; unmatched junction nucleotides: 8. The CDR3 is made up of 15 amino acids. Germline assignment: CDR1 SGHRS and CDR2 YFSETQ. This CDR3 is CASRLAGSSGETQYF. The DNA for the CDR3 is TGCGCCAGCAGACTAGCGGGATCATCTGGAGAGACCCAGTACTTC. The variable domain in full, with the rest retrieved from reference TRBV5-1 and TRBJ2-5, is KAGVTQTPRYLIKTRGQQVTLSCSPISGHRSVSWYQQTPGQGLQFLFEYFSETQRNKGNFPGRFSGRQFSNSRSEMNVSTLELGDSALYLCASRLAGSSGETQYFGPGTRLLVL.

The V call is TRBV29-1, the J call TRBJ1-1; TRBD1 aligns across 8 bases. The J segment lost 7 bases and the V segment lost 3 bases, leaving 4 bases of the junction unmatched. The CDR3 spans 12 residues. CDR1 and CDR2 (germline): SQVTM, ANQGSEA. CDR3 in DNA: TGCAGCGTTGACAGGGGGCACCATGAAGCTTTCTTT. It codes for CSVDRGHHEAFF.

The chain is built from TRBV4-1 and TRBJ1-6, with D unresolved. This CDR3 is built from 16 residues. Deletions cut 2 bases from V and 7 bases from J, with 15 bases between. CDR1 is MGHRA, CDR2 YSYEKL, per germline. Written as DNA, the CDR3 is TGCGCCAGCAGCCAAATAAGAGTGCCCAGCAATTCACCCCTCCACTTT. Amino acids: CASSQIRVPSNSPLHF.

V is TRBV5-1 and J is TRBJ2-1, with 7 bases lining up with TRBD2. The J segment lost 7 bases and the V segment lost 3 bases, leaving 7 bases of the junction unmatched. CDR1 and CDR2 (germline): SGHRS, YFSETQ. The CDR3 covers 14 residues. CDR3 loop: CASSWGGPGNEQFF. The CDR3 DNA follows: TGCGCCAGCAGCTGGGGAGGGCCGGGGAATGAGCAGTTCTTC.

This clonotype has more than one count but fewer than ten. The chain uses TRBV29-1 and TRBJ2-7; 7 bases align to TRBD2. The CDR3 consists of 13 residues. V lost 4 bases and J lost 9; bases outside the gene matches: 12. Germline values: CDR1 SQVTM, CDR2 ANQGSEA. The CDR3 sequence: CSVGLLAERGQYF. The CDR3 coding sequence is TGCAGCGTTGGACTCCTAGCGGAGCGGGGGCAGTACTTC.

This sequence joins TRBV20-1 and TRBJ2-3; 11 positions match TRBD2. The CDR3 loop spans 15 amino acids. With V trimmed by 3 bases and J by 1 base, 3 bases remained unmatched. From germline, CDR1 is DFQATT and CDR2 SNEGSKA (reference sequence). DNA for the CDR3: TGCAGTGCTAGGACTAGCGGGAAACGCACAGATACGCAGTATTTT. Its translation: CSARTSGKRTDTQYF.

This clonotype turned up a few times. The rearrangement uses TRBV5-1 and TRBJ1-5, with D unclear. V was trimmed by 4 bases and J by 3 bases, leaving 14 bases between them. Germline CDR1 SGHRS, CDR2 YFSETQ. The CDR3 length is 15 residues. CDR3 nucleotides: TGCGCCAGCAGCCCATCGGGAGCCTACAATCAGCCCCAGCATTTT. Translating gives CASSPSGAYNQPQHF.

This clonotype was observed a few times. This chain connects TRBV20-1 to TRBJ2-3, with 12 nucleotides matching TRBD2. This CDR3 is built from 14 residues. Germline lookup yields CDR1 DFQATT and CDR2 SNEGSKA (reference sequence). V gave up 6 bases and J gave up 4 bases; unmatched junction bases: 5. The CDR3 region has the DNA TGCAGTGCGACGACTAGCGGGAGCCCAGATACGCAGTATTTT. This encodes CSATTSGSPDTQYF.

The chain links TRBV10-3 to TRBJ2-7; no clear D gene. Deletions cut 4 bases from V and 0 bases from J, with 10 bases between. Germline CDR1 is ENHRY and CDR2 is SYGVKD. The CDR3 has 14 residues. The CDR3 DNA reads TGTGCCATCAGTGCGGGCAAGATCTCCTACGAGCAGTACTTC. Protein product: CAISAGKISYEQYF.